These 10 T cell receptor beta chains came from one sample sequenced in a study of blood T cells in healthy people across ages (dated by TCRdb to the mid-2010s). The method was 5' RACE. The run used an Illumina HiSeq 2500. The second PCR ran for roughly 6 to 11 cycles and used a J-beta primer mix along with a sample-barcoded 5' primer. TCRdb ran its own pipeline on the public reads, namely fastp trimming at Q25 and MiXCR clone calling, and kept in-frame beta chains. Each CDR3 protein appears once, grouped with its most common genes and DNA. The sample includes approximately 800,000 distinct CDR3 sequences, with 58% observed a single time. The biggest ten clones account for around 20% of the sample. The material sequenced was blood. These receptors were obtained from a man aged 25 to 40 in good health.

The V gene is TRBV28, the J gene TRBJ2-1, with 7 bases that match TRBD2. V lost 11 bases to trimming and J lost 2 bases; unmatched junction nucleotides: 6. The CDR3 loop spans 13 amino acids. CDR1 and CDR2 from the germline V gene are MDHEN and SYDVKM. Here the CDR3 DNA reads TGTGCCGCCTTAAGCGGGGCCTACAATGAGCAGTTCTTC. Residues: CAALSGAYNEQFF.

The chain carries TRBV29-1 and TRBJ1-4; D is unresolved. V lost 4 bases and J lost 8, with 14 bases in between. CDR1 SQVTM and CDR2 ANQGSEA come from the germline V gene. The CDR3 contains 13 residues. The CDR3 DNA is TGCAGCGTTGGGGTATCTACCGGGGAAAAACTGTTTTTT. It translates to CSVGVSTGEKLFF.

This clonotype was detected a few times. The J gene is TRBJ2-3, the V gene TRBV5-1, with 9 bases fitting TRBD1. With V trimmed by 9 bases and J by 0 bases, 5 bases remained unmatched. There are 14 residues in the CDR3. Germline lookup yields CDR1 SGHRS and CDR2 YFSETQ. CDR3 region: CATAGTGSTDTQYF. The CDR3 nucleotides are TGCGCCACCGCCGGGACAGGGAGCACAGATACGCAGTATTTT.

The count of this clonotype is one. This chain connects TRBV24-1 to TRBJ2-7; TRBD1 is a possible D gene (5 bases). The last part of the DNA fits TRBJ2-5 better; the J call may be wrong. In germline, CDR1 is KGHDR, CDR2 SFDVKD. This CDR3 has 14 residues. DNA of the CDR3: TGTGCCCCAAACCAGCCGGCAGGGCAAGAGACCCAGTACTTC. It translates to CAPNQPAGQETQYF.

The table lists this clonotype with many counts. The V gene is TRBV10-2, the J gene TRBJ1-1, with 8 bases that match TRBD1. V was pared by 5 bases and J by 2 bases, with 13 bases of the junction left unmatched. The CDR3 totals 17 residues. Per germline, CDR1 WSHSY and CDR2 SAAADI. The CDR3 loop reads CASSPPDRGLSNTEAFF. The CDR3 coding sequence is TGCGCCAGCAGTCCACCTGACAGGGGCCTCTCCAACACTGAAGCTTTCTTT.

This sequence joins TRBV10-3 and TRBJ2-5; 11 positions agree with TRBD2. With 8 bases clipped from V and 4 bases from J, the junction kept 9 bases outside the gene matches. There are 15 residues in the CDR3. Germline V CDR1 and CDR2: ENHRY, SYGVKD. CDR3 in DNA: TGTGCCATCGGTAGCGGGAGGGCGAGATCAGAGACCCAGTACTTC. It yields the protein CAIGSGRARSETQYF.

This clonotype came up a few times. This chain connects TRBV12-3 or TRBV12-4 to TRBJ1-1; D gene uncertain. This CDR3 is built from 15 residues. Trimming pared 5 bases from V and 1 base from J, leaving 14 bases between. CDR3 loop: CASSPGGRQNTEAFF. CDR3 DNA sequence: TGTGCCAGCAGTCCGGGAGGGCGGCAGAACACTGAAGCTTTCTTT.

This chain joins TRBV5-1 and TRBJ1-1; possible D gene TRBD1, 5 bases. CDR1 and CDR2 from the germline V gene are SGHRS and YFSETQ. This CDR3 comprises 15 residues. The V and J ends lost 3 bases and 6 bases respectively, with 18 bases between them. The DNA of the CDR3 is TGCGCCAGCAGCTCCGCAACAGGAGGCGGAGCTGAAGCTTTCTTT. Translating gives CASSSATGGGAEAFF.

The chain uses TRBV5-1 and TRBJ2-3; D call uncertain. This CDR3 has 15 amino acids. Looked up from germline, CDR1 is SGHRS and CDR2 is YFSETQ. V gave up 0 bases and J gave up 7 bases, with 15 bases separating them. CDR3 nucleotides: TGCGCCAGCAGCTTGGCGTCAGAGTCCTTCAATACGCAGTATTTT. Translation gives CASSLASESFNTQYF.

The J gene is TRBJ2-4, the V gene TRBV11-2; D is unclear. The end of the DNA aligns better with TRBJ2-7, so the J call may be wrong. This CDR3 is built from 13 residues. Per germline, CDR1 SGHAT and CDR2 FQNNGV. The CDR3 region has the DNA TGTGCCAGCAGCTACACGGAACCGTACGAGCAGTACTTC. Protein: CASSYTEPYEQYF.